This TCR beta chain derives from a study of sequential checkpoint blockade in melanoma. Clones were read by immunoSEQ multiplex PCR, and TCRdb kept only the in-frame ones, dropping some. This sample has 7,500 to 10,000 clones, with roughly 75% found just once. Germline lookup yields CDR1 LNHDA and CDR2 SQIVND (reference sequence). CDR3 length equals 13 residues. V dropped 7 bases and J dropped 7; count of bases not matched to a gene: 3. The treatment here: randomized to nivolumab then ipilimumab (arm A) or the reverse (arm B). PBMC sorting kept live CD3+CD8+ cells without CD19 or CD56. The rearrangement joins TRBV19 to TRBJ2-2; TRBD1 agrees at 10 bases. Sequencing used CD8+ T cells sorted from blood (inferred from file names), obtained from a patient given nivolumab and ipilimumab in sequence. The TCR comes from a human donor with melanoma. In DNA form, the CDR3 reads TGTGCCAGTACCGACAGGGGGCACGGGGAGCTGTTTTTT. This encodes CASTDRGHGELFF. Combining the CDR3 with reference TRBV19 and TRBJ2-2 gives the whole variable domain DGGITQSPKYLFRKEGQNVTLSCEQNLNHDAMYWYRQDPGQGLRLIYYSQIVNDFQKGDIAEGYSVSREKKESFPLTVTSAQKNPTAFYLCASTDRGHGELFFGEGSRLTVL.